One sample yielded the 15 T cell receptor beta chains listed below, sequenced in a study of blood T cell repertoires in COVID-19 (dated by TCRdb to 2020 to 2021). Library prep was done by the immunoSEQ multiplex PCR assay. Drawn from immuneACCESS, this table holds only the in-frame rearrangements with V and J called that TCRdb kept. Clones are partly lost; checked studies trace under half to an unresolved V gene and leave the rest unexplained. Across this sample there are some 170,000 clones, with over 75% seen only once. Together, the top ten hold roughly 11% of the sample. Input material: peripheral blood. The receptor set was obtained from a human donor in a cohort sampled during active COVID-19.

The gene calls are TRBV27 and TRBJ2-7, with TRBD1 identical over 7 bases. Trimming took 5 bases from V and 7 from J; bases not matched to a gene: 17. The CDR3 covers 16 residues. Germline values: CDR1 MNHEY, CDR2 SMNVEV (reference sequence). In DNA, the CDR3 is TGTGCCAGCAGTAGCCTTTCTCGGACAGGAGTCGGAGAGCAGTACTTC. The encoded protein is CASSSLSRTGVGEQYF.

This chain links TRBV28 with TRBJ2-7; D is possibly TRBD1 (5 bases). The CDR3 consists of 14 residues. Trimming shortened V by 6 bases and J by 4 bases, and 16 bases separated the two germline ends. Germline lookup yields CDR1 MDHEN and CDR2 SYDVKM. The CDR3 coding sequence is TGTGCCAGCAGATCCACCTTCAGGGTGTACGAGCAGTACTTC. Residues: CASRSTFRVYEQYF.

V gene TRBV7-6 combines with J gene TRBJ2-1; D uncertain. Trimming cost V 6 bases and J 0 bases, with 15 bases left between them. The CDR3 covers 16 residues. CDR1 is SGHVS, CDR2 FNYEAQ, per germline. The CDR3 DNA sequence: TGTGCCAGCAGTCCCAAAGTTCCGAGCTCCTACAATGAGCAGTTCTTC. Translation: CASSPKVPSSYNEQFF.

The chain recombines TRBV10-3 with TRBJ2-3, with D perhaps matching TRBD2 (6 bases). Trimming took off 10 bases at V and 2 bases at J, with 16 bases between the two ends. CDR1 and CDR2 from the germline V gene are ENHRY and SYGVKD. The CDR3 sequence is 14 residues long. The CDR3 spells CATKTGLDTDTQYF. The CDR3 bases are TGTGCCACTAAAACGGGACTCGACACAGATACGCAGTATTTT.

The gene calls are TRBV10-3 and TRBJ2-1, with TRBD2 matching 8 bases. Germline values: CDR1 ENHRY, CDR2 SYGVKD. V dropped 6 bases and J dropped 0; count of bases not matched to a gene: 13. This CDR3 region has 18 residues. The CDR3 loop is CAISPTVLADPSYNEQFF. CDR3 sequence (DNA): TGTGCCATCAGCCCCACCGTACTAGCGGACCCCTCCTACAATGAGCAGTTCTTC.

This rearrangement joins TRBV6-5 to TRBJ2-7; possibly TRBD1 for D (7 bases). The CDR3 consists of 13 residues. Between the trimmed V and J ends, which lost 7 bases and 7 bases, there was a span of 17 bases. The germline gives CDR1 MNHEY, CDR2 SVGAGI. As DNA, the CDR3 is TGTGCCAGCACCGGGACAGCCAGCGGGGAGCAGTACTTC. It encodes CASTGTASGEQYF.

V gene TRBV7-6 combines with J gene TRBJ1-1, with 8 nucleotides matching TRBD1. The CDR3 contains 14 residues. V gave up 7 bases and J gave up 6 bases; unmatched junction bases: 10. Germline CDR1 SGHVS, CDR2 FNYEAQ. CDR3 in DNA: TGTGCCAGCAACGCGGGGACAGGTCGGGCTGAAGCTTTCTTT. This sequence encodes CASNAGTGRAEAFF.

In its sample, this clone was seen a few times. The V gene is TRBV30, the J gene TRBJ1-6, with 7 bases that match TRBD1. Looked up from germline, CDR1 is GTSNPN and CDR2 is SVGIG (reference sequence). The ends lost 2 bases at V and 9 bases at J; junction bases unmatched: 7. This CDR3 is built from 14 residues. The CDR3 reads CAWSSTGVGSPLHF. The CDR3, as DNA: TGTGCCTGGAGTTCCACAGGGGTTGGTTCACCCCTCCACTTT.

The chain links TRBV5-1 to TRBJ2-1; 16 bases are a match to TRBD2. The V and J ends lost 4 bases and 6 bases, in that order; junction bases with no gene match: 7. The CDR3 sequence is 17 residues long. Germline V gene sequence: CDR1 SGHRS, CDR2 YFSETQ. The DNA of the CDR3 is TGCGCCAGCAGCGTGGGACTAGCGGGGGGGCCGGGCAATGAGCAGTTCTTC. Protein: CASSVGLAGGPGNEQFF.

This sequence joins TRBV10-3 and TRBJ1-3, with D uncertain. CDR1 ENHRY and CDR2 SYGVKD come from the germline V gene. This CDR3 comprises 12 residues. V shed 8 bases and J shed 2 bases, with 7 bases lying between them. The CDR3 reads CAILLTGNTIYF. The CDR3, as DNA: TGTGCCATCCTACTTACTGGAAACACCATATATTTT.

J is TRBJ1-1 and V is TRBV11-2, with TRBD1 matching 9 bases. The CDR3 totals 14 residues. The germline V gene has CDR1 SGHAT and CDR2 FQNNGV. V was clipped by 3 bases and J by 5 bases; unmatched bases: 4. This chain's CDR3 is CASSLTGGMTEAFF. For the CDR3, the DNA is TGTGCCAGCAGCTTGACAGGGGGTATGACTGAAGCTTTCTTT.

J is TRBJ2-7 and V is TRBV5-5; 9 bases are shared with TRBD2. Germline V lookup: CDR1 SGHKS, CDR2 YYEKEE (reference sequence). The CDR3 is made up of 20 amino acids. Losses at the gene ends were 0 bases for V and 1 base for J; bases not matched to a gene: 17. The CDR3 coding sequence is TGTGCCAGCAGCTTGGTAGCGCGGGGGGGCCGTTTGAGTGGGTCCTACGAGCAGTACTTC. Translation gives CASSLVARGGRLSGSYEQYF.

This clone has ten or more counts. Written as DNA, the CDR3 is TGTGCCAGCAGTAGGAAGTACGGAGATCAGCCCCAGCATTTT. Encoded protein: CASSRKYGDQPQHF. The chain joins TRBV27 to TRBJ1-5, with D uncertain. V was clipped by 5 bases and J by 5 bases, with 13 bases between them. The CDR3 runs 14 residues. Looked up from germline, CDR1 is MNHEY and CDR2 is SMNVEV (reference sequence).

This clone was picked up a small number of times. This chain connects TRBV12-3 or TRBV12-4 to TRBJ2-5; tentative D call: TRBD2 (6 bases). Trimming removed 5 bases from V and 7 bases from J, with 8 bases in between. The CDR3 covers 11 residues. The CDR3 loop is CASSKAGTQYF. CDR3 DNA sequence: TGTGCCAGCAGTAAAGCGGGGACCCAGTACTTC.

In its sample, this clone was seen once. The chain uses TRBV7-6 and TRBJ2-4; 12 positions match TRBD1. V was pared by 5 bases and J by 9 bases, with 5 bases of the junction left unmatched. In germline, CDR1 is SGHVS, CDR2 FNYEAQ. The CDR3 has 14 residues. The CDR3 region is CASSPGTGGSIQYF. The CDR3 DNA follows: TGTGCCAGCAGCCCTGGGACAGGGGGCAGCATTCAGTACTTC. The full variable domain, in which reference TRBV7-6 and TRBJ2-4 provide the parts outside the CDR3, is GAGVSQSPRYKVTKRGQDVALRCDPISGHVSLYWYRQALGQGPEFLTYFNYEAQQDKSGLPNDRFSAERPEGSISTLTIQRTEQRDSAMYRCASSPGTGGSIQYFGAGTRLSVL.